This passage covers 20 T cell receptor beta chains from one sample sequenced in a study of beta chain features in type 1 diabetes. Study-wide findings and caveats: Moderately but significantly shorter TCRB CDR3s were found in Type 1 diabetes patients in all four CD4+ subsets.

Isolated RNA was reverse transcribed in full, so expressed TCRB transcripts were sequenced. The protocol was immunoSEQ multiplex PCR, while the TCRdb copy is restricted to in-frame clones and leaves out a portion. The sample lists more than 250,000 clones, just over 20% seen once, with about 0.028% in the top ten. These receptors lack a known antigen. The source material was naive CD4+ T cells from blood. The source is a middle-aged woman with type 1 diabetes.

This sequence joins TRBV7-2 and TRBJ2-5, with D possibly matching TRBD1 (6 bases). CDR1 is SGHTA, CDR2 FQGNSA, per germline. The CDR3 spans 14 residues. Trimming left V 6 bases short and J 5 bases short, with 16 bases between. CDR3 protein: CASRPQGVGETQYF. CDR3 coding DNA: TGTGCCAGCAGGCCACAGGGCGTCGGGGAGACCCAGTACTTC. Full variable domain (rest looked up from reference TRBV7-2 and TRBJ2-5): GAGVSQSPSNKVTEKGKDVELRCDPISGHTALYWYRQSLGQGLEFLIYFQGNSAPDKSGLPSDRFSAERTGGSVSTLTIQRTQQEDSAVYLCASRPQGVGETQYFGPGTRLLVL.

The rearrangement links TRBV4-3 to TRBJ2-6; the D is unclear. Deletions cut 4 bases from V and 0 bases from J, with 7 bases between. CDR1 and CDR2 (germline): LGHNA, YSLEER. The CDR3 spans 15 residues. The chain's CDR3 is CASSPLGSGANVLTF. Here the CDR3 DNA reads TGCGCCAGCAGCCCCCTAGGCTCTGGGGCCAACGTCCTGACTTTC.

The chain is built from TRBV28 and TRBJ2-7, with a weak D call TRBD2 (6 bases). CDR1 and CDR2 (germline): MDHEN, SYDVKM. The CDR3 has 13 amino acids. V shed 6 bases and J shed 2 bases, with 11 bases lying between them. CDR3 protein: CASREGPAYEQYF. In DNA form, the CDR3 reads TGTGCCAGCAGGGAGGGACCAGCCTACGAGCAGTACTTC.

The chain is built from TRBV7-2 and TRBJ2-1, with TRBD2 matching 11 bases. V trimming: 5 bases; J trimming: 5 bases; junction bases outside the gene matches: 8. This CDR3 spans 16 amino acids. Germline V gives CDR1 SGHTA, CDR2 FQGNSA. The DNA for the CDR3 is TGTGCCAGCAGCCAGGGGTCTAGCGGGGGGCACAATGAGCAGTTCTTC. This translates into CASSQGSSGGHNEQFF. Looking up the rest from reference TRBV7-2 and TRBJ2-1 gives the full variable domain: GAGVSQSPSNKVTEKGKDVELRCDPISGHTALYWYRQSLGQGLEFLIYFQGNSAPDKSGLPSDRFSAERTGGSVSTLTIQRTQQEDSAVYLCASSQGSSGGHNEQFFGPGTRLTVL.

The chain links TRBV28 to TRBJ2-7; D is possibly TRBD2 (6 bases). This CDR3 has 13 residues. Germline V gene sequence: CDR1 MDHEN, CDR2 SYDVKM. V was trimmed by 8 bases and J by 6 bases, leaving 17 bases between them. The CDR3 here is CASLGTLPSEQYF. The CDR3 coding sequence is TGTGCCAGCCTGGGGACTTTACCTAGCGAGCAGTACTTC.

This chain joins TRBV29-1 and TRBJ2-3, with D perhaps matching TRBD2 (6 bases). There are 14 residues in the CDR3. V lost 8 bases, J lost 3 bases, and 18 bases lay in between. Germline V lookup: CDR1 SQVTM, CDR2 ANQGSEA. The DNA of the CDR3 is TGCAGCACAGAACGGGGCCGGGGGACAGATACGCAGTATTTT. Translating it yields CSTERGRGTDTQYF.

This clone was detected only a few times. The chain employs TRBV30 and TRBJ2-7; D not resolved. There are 12 residues in the CDR3. Germline CDR1 is GTSNPN and CDR2 is SVGIG (reference sequence). V dropped 3 bases and J dropped 6 bases, with 12 bases sitting between them. Here the CDR3 DNA reads TGTGCCTGGAGGGCCATCAGCGCCGAGCAGTACTTC. Protein sequence: CAWRAISAEQYF.

The DNA of the CDR3 is TGTGCCAGCAGTTTACTAGCGGGGTCCTACGAGCAGTACTTC. It yields the protein CASSLLAGSYEQYF. The chain couples TRBV27 to TRBJ2-7, with TRBD2 matching 9 bases. Germline V lookup: CDR1 MNHEY, CDR2 SMNVEV (reference sequence). The length of the CDR3 is 14 residues. The junction had 0 bases not matched to a gene; V was cut back by 2 bases and J by 1 base.

In this sample, this clone turned up a few times. The rearrangement uses TRBV30 and TRBJ2-3; D possibly corresponds to TRBD2 (6 bases). V dropped 6 bases and J dropped 8 bases, with 24 bases sitting between them. The CDR3 extends over 15 amino acids. The germline CDR1 and CDR2 sequences are GTSNPN and SVGIG (reference sequence). DNA of the CDR3: TGTGCCTGCACCGCGACTGGGAGGCCCCCCGGTACGCAGTATTTT. It encodes CACTATGRPPGTQYF.

This clone was counted between two and nine times. The genes are TRBV5-1 and TRBJ2-1; 7 nucleotides line up with TRBD1. CDR1 and CDR2 from the germline V gene are SGHRS and YFSETQ. CDR3 length equals 15 residues. V was pared by 2 bases and J by 1 base, with 3 bases of the junction left unmatched. The CDR3 protein is CASSLGGQSYNEQFF. CDR3 in DNA: TGCGCCAGCAGCTTAGGGGGACAGTCCTACAATGAGCAGTTCTTC.

This clone has just a few counts. This chain joins TRBV4-3 and TRBJ1-4; TRBD1 agrees at 9 bases. V was clipped by 3 bases and J by 8 bases; unmatched bases: 10. The CDR3 runs 16 residues. CDR1 LGHNA and CDR2 YSLEER come from the germline V gene. Here the CDR3 reads CASSQPPGQGGEKLFF. The CDR3 DNA reads as TGCGCCAGCAGCCAGCCTCCGGGACAGGGTGGCGAAAAACTGTTTTTT.

This chain uses TRBV5-1 with TRBJ2-7; possible D gene TRBD1, 5 bases. The CDR3 runs 14 residues. V was trimmed by 4 bases and J by 0 bases, leaving 11 bases between them. CDR1 and CDR2 from the germline V gene are SGHRS and YFSETQ. CDR3 sequence reads: CASSLQASSYEQYF. The CDR3 DNA reads TGCGCCAGCAGCCTACAGGCAAGCTCCTACGAGCAGTACTTC. The variable domain in full, completed from reference TRBV5-1 and TRBJ2-7, reads KAGVTQTPRYLIKTRGQQVTLSCSPISGHRSVSWYQQTPGQGLQFLFEYFSETQRNKGNFPGRFSGRQFSNSRSEMNVSTLELGDSALYLCASSLQASSYEQYFGPGTRLTVT.

This clone was seen only a few times. This chain links TRBV5-6 with TRBJ1-5; D call uncertain. V lost 2 bases to trimming and J lost 1 base, with 7 bases between them. Germline CDR1 reads SGHDT; CDR2 reads YYEEEE. This CDR3 has 14 residues. CDR3 DNA sequence: TGTGCCAGCAGCTTACTTACGAGCAATCAGCCCCAGCATTTT. Its protein is CASSLLTSNQPQHF.

The gene calls are TRBV14 and TRBJ2-3; TRBD1 matches 9 bases. There are 12 residues in the CDR3. Unmatched junction bases numbered 3, after V lost 4 bases and J lost 10 bases. CDR1 is SGHDN and CDR2 is FVKESK in the germline V gene. CDR3 nucleotide sequence: TGTGCCAGCAGCCGGACAGGGGATCCGCAGTATTTT. Amino acid sequence: CASSRTGDPQYF.

The chain combines TRBV18 with TRBJ2-1, with D perhaps TRBD1 (6 bases). Germline assignment: CDR1 KGHSH and CDR2 LQKENI. CDR3 length: 15 amino acids. With 4 bases removed from V and 5 bases from J, the gap between germline ends came to 15 bases. CDR3 DNA sequence: TGTGCCAGCTCACTTGGGGCAGGGGTAAACAATGAGCAGTTCTTC. It is translated as CASSLGAGVNNEQFF. The variable domain in full, with the rest retrieved from reference TRBV18 and TRBJ2-1, is NAGVMQNPRHLVRRRGQEARLRCSPMKGHSHVYWYRQLPEEGLKFMVYLQKENIIDESGMPKERFSAEFPKEGPSILRIQQVVRGDSAAYFCASSLGAGVNNEQFFGPGTRLTVL.

J is TRBJ2-2 and V is TRBV4-3; D uncertain. Germline V gene lookup returns CDR1 LGHNA and CDR2 YSLEER. V was pared by 2 bases and J by 6 bases, with 13 bases between. The CDR3 runs to 15 residues. CDR3 in DNA: TGCGCCAGCAGCCAACGGCAGGTGGGCCCCGGGGAGCTGTTTTTT. Translated: CASSQRQVGPGELFF.

This chain links TRBV7-8 with TRBJ1-5, with D unclear. The CDR3 loop spans 15 amino acids. Deletions cut 1 base from V and 3 bases from J, with 10 bases between. From germline, CDR1 is SGHVS and CDR2 FQNEAQ. The CDR3, as DNA: TGTGCCAGCAGCTTAGTGGCAGGAACCAATCAGCCCCAGCATTTT. It yields the protein CASSLVAGTNQPQHF.

This clone turned up a few times. The chain's CDR3 is CSVRLADSYNEQFF. For the CDR3, the DNA is TGCAGCGTTCGACTAGCGGACTCCTACAATGAGCAGTTCTTC. The chain joins TRBV29-1 to TRBJ2-1; the match to TRBD2 covers 9 bases. After removal of 5 bases from V and 0 bases from J, the junction contained 2 bases not matched to a gene. CDR1 and CDR2 from the germline V gene are SQVTM and ANQGSEA. The CDR3 covers 14 residues.

The V and J genes are TRBV2 and TRBJ2-7; D is ambiguous. CDR1 is SNHLY, CDR2 FYNNEI, per germline. The CDR3 sequence is 11 residues long. V was pared by 10 bases and J by 0 bases, with 7 bases between. CDR3 loop: CANQDSYEQYF. CDR3 nucleotides: TGTGCCAACCAGGACTCCTACGAGCAGTACTTC.

This clone has a handful of counts. This chain links TRBV7-2 with TRBJ2-3, with 11 bases aligning to TRBD1. After removal of 5 bases from V and 4 bases from J, the junction contained 5 bases not matched to a gene. The length of the CDR3 is 15 residues. Per germline, CDR1 SGHTA and CDR2 FQGNSA. The CDR3 bases are TGTGCCAGCAGCCAAGGACAGGGGGCTGCAGATACGCAGTATTTT. It yields the protein CASSQGQGAADTQYF. The whole variable domain, filled in from reference TRBV7-2 and TRBJ2-3, reads GAGVSQSPSNKVTEKGKDVELRCDPISGHTALYWYRQSLGQGLEFLIYFQGNSAPDKSGLPSDRFSAERTGGSVSTLTIQRTQQEDSAVYLCASSQGQGAADTQYFGPGTRLTVL.